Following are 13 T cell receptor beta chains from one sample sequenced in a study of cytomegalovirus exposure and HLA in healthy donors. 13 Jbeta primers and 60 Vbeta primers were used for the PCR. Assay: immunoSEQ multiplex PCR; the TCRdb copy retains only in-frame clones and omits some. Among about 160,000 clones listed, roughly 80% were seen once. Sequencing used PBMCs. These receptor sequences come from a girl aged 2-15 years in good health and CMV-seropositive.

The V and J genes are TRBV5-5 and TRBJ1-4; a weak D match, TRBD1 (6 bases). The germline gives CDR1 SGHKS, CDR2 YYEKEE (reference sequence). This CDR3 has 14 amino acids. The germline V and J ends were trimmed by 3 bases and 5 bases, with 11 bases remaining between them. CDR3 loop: CASSSWTENEKLFF. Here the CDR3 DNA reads TGTGCCAGCAGCTCATGGACAGAAAATGAAAAACTGTTTTTT. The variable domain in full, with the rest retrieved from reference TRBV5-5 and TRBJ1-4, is DAGVTQSPTHLIKTRGQQVTLRCSPISGHKSVSWYQQVLGQGPQFIFQYYEKEERGRGNFPDRFSARQFPNYSSELNVNALLLGDSALYLCASSSWTENEKLFFGSGTQLSVL.

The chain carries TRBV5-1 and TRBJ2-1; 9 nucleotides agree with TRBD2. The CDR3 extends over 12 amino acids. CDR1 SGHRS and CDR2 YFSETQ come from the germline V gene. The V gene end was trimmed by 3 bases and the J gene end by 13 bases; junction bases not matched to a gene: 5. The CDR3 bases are TGCGCCAGCAGCTCCGGGGGACTAGCCCAGTTCTTC. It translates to CASSSGGLAQFF.

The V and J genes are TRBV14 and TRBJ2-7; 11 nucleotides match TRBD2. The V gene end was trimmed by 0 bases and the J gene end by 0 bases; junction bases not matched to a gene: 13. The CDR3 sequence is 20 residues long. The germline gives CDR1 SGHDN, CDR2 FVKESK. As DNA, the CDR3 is TGTGCCAGCAGCCAAGATCAAGGGATAGCGGGAGGGCTTTACTCCTACGAGCAGTACTTC. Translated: CASSQDQGIAGGLYSYEQYF.

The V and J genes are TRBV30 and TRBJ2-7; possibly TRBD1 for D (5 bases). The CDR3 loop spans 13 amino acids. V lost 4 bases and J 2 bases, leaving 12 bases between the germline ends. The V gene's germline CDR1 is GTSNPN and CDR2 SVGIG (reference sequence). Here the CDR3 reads CAWTLDNTYEQYF. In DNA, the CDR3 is TGTGCCTGGACGTTGGACAATACCTACGAGCAGTACTTC. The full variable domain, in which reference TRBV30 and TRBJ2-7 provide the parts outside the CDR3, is SQTIHQWPATLVQPVGSPLSLECTVEGTSNPNLYWYRQAAGRGLQLLFYSVGIGQISSEVPQNLSASRPQDRQFILSSKKLLLSDSGFYLCAWTLDNTYEQYFGPGTRLTVT.

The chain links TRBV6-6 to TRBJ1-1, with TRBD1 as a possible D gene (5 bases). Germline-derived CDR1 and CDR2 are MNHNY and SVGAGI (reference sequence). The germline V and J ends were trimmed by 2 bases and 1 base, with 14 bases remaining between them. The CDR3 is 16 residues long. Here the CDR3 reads CASSYAWGLENTEAFF. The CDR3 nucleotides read TGTGCCAGCAGTTACGCATGGGGCCTTGAGAACACTGAAGCTTTCTTT.

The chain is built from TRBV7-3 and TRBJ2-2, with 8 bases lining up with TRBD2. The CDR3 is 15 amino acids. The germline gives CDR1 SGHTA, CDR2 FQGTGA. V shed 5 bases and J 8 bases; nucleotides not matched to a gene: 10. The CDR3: CASSLNGGRPGELFF. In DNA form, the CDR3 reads TGTGCCAGCAGCCTAAACGGCGGGAGGCCGGGGGAGCTGTTTTTT.

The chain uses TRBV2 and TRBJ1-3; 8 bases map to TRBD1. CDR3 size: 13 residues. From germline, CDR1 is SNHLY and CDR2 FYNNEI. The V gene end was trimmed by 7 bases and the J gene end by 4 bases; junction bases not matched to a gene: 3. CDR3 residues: CASTRDRGNTIYF. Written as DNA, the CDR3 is TGTGCCAGCACTCGGGACAGGGGAAACACCATATATTTT.

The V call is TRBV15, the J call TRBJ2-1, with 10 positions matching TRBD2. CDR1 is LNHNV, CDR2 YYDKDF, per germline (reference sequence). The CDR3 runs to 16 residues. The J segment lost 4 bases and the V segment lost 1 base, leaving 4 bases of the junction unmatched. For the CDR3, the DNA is TGTGCCACCAGCAGAGGACCAGCGGGAGGGTACAATGAGCAGTTCTTC. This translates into CATSRGPAGGYNEQFF.

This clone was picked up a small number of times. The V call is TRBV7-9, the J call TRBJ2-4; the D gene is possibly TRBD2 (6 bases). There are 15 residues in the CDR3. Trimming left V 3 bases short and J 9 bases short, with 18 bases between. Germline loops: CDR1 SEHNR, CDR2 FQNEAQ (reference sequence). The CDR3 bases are TGTGCCAGCAGCTTGGGTAATTGGCGGAGGGGCATTCAGTACTTC. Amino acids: CASSLGNWRRGIQYF.

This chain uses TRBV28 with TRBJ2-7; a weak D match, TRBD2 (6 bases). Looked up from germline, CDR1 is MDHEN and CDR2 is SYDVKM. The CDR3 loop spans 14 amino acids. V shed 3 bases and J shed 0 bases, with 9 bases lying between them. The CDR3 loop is CASSLFGSSYEQYF. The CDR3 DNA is TGTGCCAGCAGTTTGTTCGGGAGCTCCTACGAGCAGTACTTC. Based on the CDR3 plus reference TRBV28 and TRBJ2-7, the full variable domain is DVKVTQSSRYLVKRTGEKVFLECVQDMDHENMFWYRQDPGLGLRLIYFSYDVKMKEKGDIPEGYSVSREKKERFSLILESASTNQTSMYLCASSLFGSSYEQYFGPGTRLTVT.

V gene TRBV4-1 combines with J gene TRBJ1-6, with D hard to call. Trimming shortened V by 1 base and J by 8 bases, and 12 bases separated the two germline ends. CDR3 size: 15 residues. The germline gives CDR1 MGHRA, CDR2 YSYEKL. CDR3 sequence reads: CASSQGYRRDSPLHF. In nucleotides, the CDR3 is TGCGCCAGCAGCCAAGGGTACAGAAGAGATTCACCCCTCCACTTT.

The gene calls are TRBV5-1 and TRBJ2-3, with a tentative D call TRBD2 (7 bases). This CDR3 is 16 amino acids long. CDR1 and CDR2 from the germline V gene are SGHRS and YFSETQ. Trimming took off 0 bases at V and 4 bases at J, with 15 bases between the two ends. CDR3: CASSLVGGGLPDTQYF. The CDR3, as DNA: TGCGCCAGCAGCTTGGTAGGGGGAGGGCTCCCAGATACGCAGTATTTT.

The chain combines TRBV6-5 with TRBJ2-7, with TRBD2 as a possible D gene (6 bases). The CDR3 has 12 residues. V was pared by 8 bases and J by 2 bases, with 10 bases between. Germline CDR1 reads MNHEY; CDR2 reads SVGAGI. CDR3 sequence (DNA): TGTGCCAGCGCGGGACGGACCTACGAGCAGTACTTC. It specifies CASAGRTYEQYF.